This T cell receptor beta chain was sequenced during a study of metastatic and nonmetastatic thyroid tumors. Via MiXCR, TCRdb re-called the PCR reads. The table has about 28,000 clones, 15% to 20% seen once. No treatment of any kind had been given to any patient before thyroid surgery. At least ten counts were recorded for this clone. This CDR3 is built from 14 residues. Germline CDR1 is MRHNA and CDR2 is SNTAGT. V lost 4 bases and J 4 bases, leaving 10 bases between the germline ends. Sequencing was carried out using blood. The chain has TRBV6-4 and TRBJ1-4; weak D call: TRBD1 (5 bases). This receptor was taken from a female donor with papillary thyroid cancer or a benign thyroid nodule (not recorded which). Some clones in this sample may be carry-over from other donors' samples. This CDR3 reads CASSATASNEKLFF. The CDR3, as DNA: TGTGCCAGCAGTGCGACAGCGAGTAATGAAAAACTGTTTTTT.